These 11 T cell receptor beta chains originate from one sample sequenced in a study of blood T cell repertoires in COVID-19. Profiled with immunoSEQ multiplex PCR; TCRdb holds only in-frame clones, not every one. The sample yields about 110,000 clones, roughly two thirds seen once. What was sequenced was peripheral blood. The receptors shown here come from a man older than 75 with acute or convalescent COVID-19.

The J gene is TRBJ2-1, the V gene TRBV11-2; 11 bases line up with TRBD2. Losses at the gene ends were 7 bases for V and 5 bases for J; bases not matched to a gene: 16. In germline, CDR1 is SGHAT, CDR2 FQNNGV. The CDR3 contains 18 residues. The CDR3 sequence is CASILGLAGPQSHNEQFF. The CDR3 coding sequence is TGTGCCAGCATCCTTGGACTAGCGGGCCCACAGTCCCACAATGAGCAGTTCTTC.

CDR3 sequence: CASSFLPGQGYNEQFF. CDR3 DNA: TGTGCCAGCAGCTTTTTACCGGGACAGGGGTACAATGAGCAGTTCTTC. The chain recombines TRBV7-8 with TRBJ2-1; 10 nucleotides agree with TRBD1. The CDR3 is 16 residues long. The V segment lost 3 bases and the J segment 4 bases; nucleotides outside the gene matches: 6. Germline assignment: CDR1 SGHVS and CDR2 FQNEAQ.

The chain carries TRBV5-1 and TRBJ2-7; 8 bases are a match to TRBD1. The germline gives CDR1 SGHRS, CDR2 YFSETQ. This CDR3 has 14 amino acids. V was clipped by 0 bases and J by 2 bases; unmatched bases: 1. The CDR3 spells CASSLGTGTYEQYF. Here the CDR3 DNA reads TGCGCCAGCAGCTTGGGGACAGGGACCTACGAGCAGTACTTC.

CDR3 protein: CASSYPGSYEQFF. In DNA form, the CDR3 reads TGTGCCAGCAGTTACCCGGGGAGTTATGAGCAGTTCTTC. The chain couples TRBV6-5 to TRBJ2-1; D is perhaps TRBD2 (5 bases). The CDR3 is 13 residues long. Trimming stripped 2 bases from V and 8 bases from J, with 10 bases between. Germline CDR1 reads MNHEY; CDR2 reads SVGAGI.

The rearrangement links TRBV28 to TRBJ2-7, with TRBD1 matching 8 bases. Germline lookup yields CDR1 MDHEN and CDR2 SYDVKM. The CDR3 has 15 amino acids. J lost 7 bases, V lost 6 bases, and 14 bases had no gene match. CDR3 protein: CASRRGQGGGWEQYF. CDR3 in DNA: TGTGCCAGCAGGCGAGGACAGGGTGGAGGGTGGGAGCAGTACTTC. Full variable domain (missing parts from reference TRBV28 and TRBJ2-7): DVKVTQSSRYLVKRTGEKVFLECVQDMDHENMFWYRQDPGLGLRLIYFSYDVKMKEKGDIPEGYSVSREKKERFSLILESASTNQTSMYLCASRRGQGGGWEQYFGPGTRLTVT.

This clone came up many times. The chain links TRBV6-5 to TRBJ2-3; 10 bases match TRBD2. V lost 6 bases, J lost 5 bases, and 5 bases stayed unmatched. The CDR3 runs to 14 residues. Germline V CDR1 and CDR2: MNHEY, SVGAGI. The DNA for the CDR3 is TGTGCCAGCAGGGGGACTAGCGAAAGAGATACGCAGTATTTT. It is translated as CASRGTSERDTQYF.

Only a few counts were recorded for this clone. The gene calls are TRBV7-8 and TRBJ1-5; no clear D. Germline CDR1 SGHVS, CDR2 FQNEAQ. The CDR3 has 17 residues. Trimming shortened V by 0 bases and J by 8 bases, and 20 bases separated the two germline ends. DNA for the CDR3: TGTGCCAGCAGCTTAGCGTTCCGTGATAGCGGGCTTGAGCCCCAGCATTTT. It is translated as CASSLAFRDSGLEPQHF.

The chain uses TRBV6-2 or TRBV6-3 and TRBJ1-5, with a weak D call TRBD1 (5 bases). This CDR3 is built from 16 residues. V was shortened by 5 bases and J by 2 bases, with 16 bases between the two germline ends. From germline, CDR1 is MNHEY and CDR2 SVGEGT. The CDR3 region is CASSGWARVGNQPQHF. The CDR3, as DNA: TGTGCCAGCAGTGGATGGGCCAGGGTGGGCAATCAGCCCCAGCATTTT.

There are a few counts of this clone. The chain couples TRBV5-6 to TRBJ1-5; the D is unclear. The CDR3 is 17 amino acids. The V gene lost 4 bases and the J gene lost 0 bases, with 17 bases spanning the gap. Germline assignment: CDR1 SGHDT and CDR2 YYEEEE. The CDR3 DNA reads as TGTGCCAGCAGCCGCGGCCCAGACCTTTATAGCAATCAGCCCCAGCATTTT. The encoded protein is CASSRGPDLYSNQPQHF.

V gene TRBV19 combines with J gene TRBJ2-1; 7 bases are shared with TRBD1. Germline trimming cut 3 bases from V and 5 bases from J; bases unmatched to any gene: 1. CDR3 length: 13 amino acids. Germline CDR1 and CDR2: LNHDA and SQIVND (reference sequence). The DNA for the CDR3 is TGTGCCAGTAGTATCGACAGGGACAATGAGCAGTTCTTC. The encoded protein is CASSIDRDNEQFF. Full variable domain (missing parts from reference TRBV19 and TRBJ2-1): DGGITQSPKYLFRKEGQNVTLSCEQNLNHDAMYWYRQDPGQGLRLIYYSQIVNDFQKGDIAEGYSVSREKKESFPLTVTSAQKNPTAFYLCASSIDRDNEQFFGPGTRLTVL.

This clone was counted ten times or more. The chain is built from TRBV6-1 and TRBJ1-6; D gene unclear. Per the germline V gene, CDR1 is MNHNS and CDR2 is SASEGT. This CDR3 is 15 amino acids long. V lost 1 base to trimming and J lost 9 bases, with 13 bases between them. The CDR3 coding sequence is TGTGCCAGCAGTGAAGACCCAAATCCTAGTTCACCCCTCCACTTT. The encoded protein is CASSEDPNPSSPLHF.